These 26 T cell receptor beta chains came from one sample sequenced in a study of cytomegalovirus exposure and HLA in healthy donors. Primers for the PCR totalled 60 Vbeta and 13 Jbeta. Some clones are missing from TCRdb's copy, which holds only in-frame ones; the method was immunoSEQ multiplex PCR. The data show over 150,000 clones, approximately 82% seen once. Sequencing was carried out using PBMCs. These receptors all come from a male donor in good health and CMV-seronegative.

This chain links TRBV5-6 with TRBJ2-5; TRBD2 aligns across 11 bases. Germline lookup yields CDR1 SGHDT and CDR2 YYEEEE. Trimming took 0 bases from V and 11 from J; bases not matched to a gene: 9. The CDR3 loop spans 15 amino acids. The CDR3 region is CASSLGLAGPREQYF. CDR3 bases: TGTGCCAGCAGCTTGGGACTAGCGGGACCACGGGAGCAGTACTTC. The whole variable domain, filled in from reference TRBV5-6 and TRBJ2-5, reads DAGVTQSPTHLIKTRGQQVTLRCSPKSGHDTVSWYQQALGQGPQFIFQYYEEEERQRGNFPDRFSGHQFPNYSSELNVNALLLGDSALYLCASSLGLAGPREQYFGPGTRLLVL.

The chain has TRBV19 and TRBJ2-1; D may be TRBD2 (5 bases). From germline, CDR1 is LNHDA and CDR2 SQIVND (reference sequence). This CDR3 spans 12 amino acids. The CDR3 DNA is TGTGAATCTCGTAGCGAGTACAATGAGCAGTTCTTC. Translated: CESRSEYNEQFF.

The rearrangement joins TRBV4-2 to TRBJ2-7; TRBD2 agrees at 12 bases. The CDR3 loop spans 16 amino acids. The V segment lost 1 base and the J segment 3 bases; nucleotides outside the gene matches: 4. Germline V CDR1 and CDR2: LGHNA, YNFKEQ. Here the CDR3 reads CASSQGLAGEGYEQYF. Here the CDR3 DNA reads TGTGCCAGCAGCCAAGGACTAGCGGGAGAAGGCTACGAGCAGTACTTC.

This clone was counted between two and nine times. The CDR3 DNA sequence: TGTGCCAGCAGCCGCGACGTGGCAGGGGACAGGAACTATGGCTACACCTTC. It codes for CASSRDVAGDRNYGYTF. The genes are TRBV7-9 and TRBJ1-2; TRBD1 matches 8 bases. V was clipped by 5 bases and J by 2 bases; unmatched bases: 13. This CDR3 has 17 residues. CDR1 and CDR2 (germline): SEHNR, FQNEAQ (reference sequence).

This clone was observed once. V is TRBV7-8 and J is TRBJ2-3; D may be TRBD1 (6 bases). CDR1 is SGHVS and CDR2 is FQNEAQ in the germline V gene. The CDR3 is made up of 17 amino acids. The V end was cut by 1 base, the J end by 0 bases, with 14 bases between. The chain's CDR3 is CASSLDDRLRSTDTQYF. The CDR3 DNA follows: TGTGCCAGCAGCTTAGACGACAGGTTGCGGAGCACAGATACGCAGTATTTT.

Of note for this clone: The same CDR3 arises from other DNA sequences in this sample as well. The chain links TRBV15 to TRBJ1-1; D perhaps matches TRBD1 (6 bases). The CDR3 is made up of 16 amino acids. In germline, CDR1 is LNHNV, CDR2 YYDKDF (reference sequence). V lost 6 bases to trimming and J lost 11 bases, with 28 bases between them. CDR3: CATSDPTRQASILAFF. DNA for the CDR3: TGTGCCACCAGTGACCCGACCCGACAGGCCTCGATTCTCGCTTTCTTT.

V usage is TRBV6-1 and J usage is TRBJ1-2; TRBD1 aligns across 10 bases. V trimming: 6 bases; J trimming: 8 bases; junction bases outside the gene matches: 6. CDR1 is MNHNS and CDR2 is SASEGT in the germline V gene. The CDR3 has 13 residues. CDR3 protein: CASSPGTGDGYTF. Written as DNA, the CDR3 is TGTGCCAGCAGCCCCGGGACAGGGGACGGCTACACCTTC.

The rearrangement uses TRBV6-6 and TRBJ1-4, with a weak D call TRBD1 (5 bases). V lost 8 bases to trimming and J lost 7 bases, with 11 bases between them. Germline CDR1 and CDR2: MNHNY and SVGAGI (reference sequence). CDR3 size: 12 residues. This CDR3 reads CASGRVGEKLFF. CDR3 sequence (DNA): TGTGCCAGCGGCAGGGTCGGTGAAAAACTGTTTTTT.

The genes are TRBV7-2 and TRBJ2-4; the match to TRBD2 covers 7 bases. The CDR3 sequence is 15 residues long. With 1 base clipped from V and 2 bases from J, the junction kept 2 bases outside the gene matches. The germline V gene has CDR1 SGHTA and CDR2 FQGNSA. This chain's CDR3 is CASSLGTRTKNIQYF. In DNA, the CDR3 is TGTGCCAGCAGCTTAGGGACTAGAACCAAAAACATTCAGTACTTC.

This rearrangement joins TRBV7-9 to TRBJ1-2; 10 nucleotides line up with TRBD1. Germline V lookup: CDR1 SEHNR, CDR2 FQNEAQ (reference sequence). The CDR3 is made up of 15 amino acids. The V segment lost 5 bases and the J segment 3 bases; nucleotides outside the gene matches: 6. CDR3 amino acids: CASSTPGQGHYGYTF. CDR3 bases: TGTGCCAGCAGCACCCCGGGACAGGGGCACTATGGCTACACCTTC.

In this sample, this clone turned up a few times. The chain recombines TRBV11-3 with TRBJ2-1, with D possibly matching TRBD2 (7 bases). The CDR3 extends over 17 amino acids. Germline values: CDR1 SGHNT, CDR2 YENEEA. V was cut by 3 bases and J by 4 bases, with 19 bases left in between. The DNA for the CDR3 is TGTGCCAGCAGCTTGGGGGGGGCGGGGGCCTTATACAATGAGCAGTTCTTC. It yields the protein CASSLGGAGALYNEQFF.

This clone occurred once. V and J are TRBV6-5 and TRBJ1-2; D gene ambiguous. CDR3 length: 11 residues. The ends were cut back, 2 bases at V and 7 bases at J, with 5 bases in the middle. Germline V gives CDR1 MNHEY, CDR2 SVGAGI. As DNA, the CDR3 is TGTGCCAGCAGTTACGCGGGTGGCTACACCTTC. Amino acids: CASSYAGGYTF.

The chain couples TRBV6-6 to TRBJ1-5; weak D call: TRBD1 (6 bases). Germline-derived CDR1 and CDR2 are MNHNY and SVGAGI (reference sequence). Trimming removed 6 bases at V and 2 bases at J, with 8 bases between. The CDR3 runs 13 residues. The CDR3 is CASRQGGNQPQHF. Written as DNA, the CDR3 is TGTGCCAGCAGACAGGGTGGCAATCAGCCCCAGCATTTT.

The rearrangement links TRBV28 to TRBJ1-1; perhaps TRBD1 as D (5 bases). Germline V gene lookup returns CDR1 MDHEN and CDR2 SYDVKM. V lost 6 bases, J lost 11 bases, and 16 bases lay in between. CDR3 size: 12 residues. CDR3 residues: CASRDAGGVAFF. CDR3 nucleotides: TGTGCCAGCAGAGACGCCGGGGGAGTCGCTTTCTTT.

The gene calls are TRBV7-2 and TRBJ1-2, with TRBD1 matching over 10 bases. Per the germline V gene, CDR1 is SGHTA and CDR2 is FQGNSA. This CDR3 region has 13 residues. V lost 4 bases to trimming and J lost 8 bases; unmatched junction nucleotides: 4. The CDR3 sequence: CASSSRQGAGYTF. The CDR3 DNA sequence: TGTGCCAGCAGCTCGAGACAGGGGGCGGGCTACACCTTC.

V is TRBV7-7 and J is TRBJ2-7, with a weak D call TRBD2 (6 bases). V lost 1 base and J lost 7, with 11 bases in between. CDR3 length: 13 amino acids. Germline CDR1 reads SSHAT; CDR2 reads FNYEAQ (reference sequence). CDR3 sequence reads: CASSLVAGREQYF. The CDR3 DNA reads as TGTGCCAGCAGCTTAGTCGCAGGGAGGGAGCAGTACTTC.

This chain links TRBV5-1 with TRBJ1-5, with D maybe TRBD1 (6 bases). Trimming cost V 6 bases and J 2 bases, with 15 bases left between them. Germline V gene sequence: CDR1 SGHRS, CDR2 YFSETQ. The CDR3 runs to 15 residues. The CDR3 DNA sequence: TGCGCCAGCACCCCGACAGGCGTCGGCAATCAGCCCCAGCATTTT. Its protein is CASTPTGVGNQPQHF.

The chain is built from TRBV5-1 and TRBJ2-1; TRBD2 matches 8 bases. CDR3 length: 16 residues. V trimming: 1 base; J trimming: 4 bases; junction bases outside the gene matches: 7. In germline, CDR1 is SGHRS, CDR2 YFSETQ. In DNA form, the CDR3 reads TGCGCCAGCAGCTTGCGACGGGGGGGCTCATACAATGAGCAGTTCTTC. Translated: CASSLRRGGSYNEQFF.

This CDR3 reads CASSESGRGPPGWSNQPQHF. For the CDR3, the DNA is TGCGCCAGCAGTGAGTCGGGGCGGGGCCCACCCGGTTGGAGCAATCAGCCCCAGCATTTT. The chain joins TRBV10-1 to TRBJ1-5; weak D call: TRBD1 (5 bases). This CDR3 has 20 amino acids. Germline V gene lookup returns CDR1 WNHNN and CDR2 SYGVQD (reference sequence). With 0 bases removed from V and 1 base from J, the gap between germline ends came to 22 bases.

The V call is TRBV27, the J call TRBJ1-5; a weak D match, TRBD1 (5 bases). Per germline, CDR1 MNHEY and CDR2 SMNVEV (reference sequence). The CDR3 length is 15 residues. Trimming removed 7 bases at V and 7 bases at J, with 20 bases between. CDR3: CASTVAGGRVQPQHF. CDR3 nucleotide sequence: TGTGCCAGCACGGTGGCGGGGGGACGGGTCCAGCCCCAGCATTTT.

This chain uses TRBV28 with TRBJ2-5; D may be TRBD1 (5 bases). The CDR3 consists of 15 residues. CDR1 is MDHEN, CDR2 SYDVKM, per germline. V lost 8 bases and J 1 base, leaving 17 bases between the germline ends. The CDR3, as DNA: TGTGCCAGCGCCCCCCAGGGCAGGGTCCAAGAGACCCAGTACTTC. It translates to CASAPQGRVQETQYF.

This chain links TRBV6-5 with TRBJ2-3; 13 bases line up with TRBD2. In germline, CDR1 is MNHEY, CDR2 SVGAGI. V shed 8 bases and J 3 bases; nucleotides not matched to a gene: 5. This CDR3 has 15 amino acids. CDR3: CASLRTSGSTDTQYF. In DNA, the CDR3 is TGTGCCAGCCTTAGGACTAGCGGGAGTACAGATACGCAGTATTTT.

The chain is built from TRBV6-1 and TRBJ1-2; no definite D call. Trimming pared 11 bases from V and 2 bases from J, leaving 15 bases between. The CDR3 covers 13 residues. Germline-derived CDR1 and CDR2 are MNHNS and SASEGT. CDR3 residues: CAAERSVNYGYTF. The CDR3 DNA sequence: TGTGCCGCAGAACGGAGCGTGAACTATGGCTACACCTTC.

V is TRBV15 and J is TRBJ2-7; D gene uncertain. The V gene's germline CDR1 is LNHNV and CDR2 YYDKDF (reference sequence). CDR3 length equals 11 residues. Trimming removed 6 bases from V and 2 bases from J, with 5 bases in between. CDR3 sequence: CATSIPYEQYF. CDR3 sequence (DNA): TGTGCCACCAGTATTCCCTACGAGCAGTACTTC.

The rearrangement links TRBV6-6 to TRBJ1-4; TRBD1 is a possible D gene (5 bases). CDR1 and CDR2 from the germline V gene are MNHNY and SVGAGI (reference sequence). The CDR3 contains 14 residues. V gave up 6 bases and J gave up 6 bases, with 14 bases separating them. This CDR3 is CASRPDGGYEKLFF. The CDR3 nucleotides are TGTGCCAGCAGACCGGACGGGGGATATGAAAAACTGTTTTTT.

The CDR3 loop reads CASSLEGVGYNEQFF. CDR3 DNA: TGTGCCAGCAGTCTAGAGGGAGTGGGTTACAATGAGCAGTTCTTC. V is TRBV7-3 and J is TRBJ2-1; D possibly corresponds to TRBD2 (5 bases). The CDR3 covers 15 residues. V lost 6 bases and J 4 bases, leaving 16 bases between the germline ends. The germline CDR1 and CDR2 sequences are SGHTA and FQGTGA.